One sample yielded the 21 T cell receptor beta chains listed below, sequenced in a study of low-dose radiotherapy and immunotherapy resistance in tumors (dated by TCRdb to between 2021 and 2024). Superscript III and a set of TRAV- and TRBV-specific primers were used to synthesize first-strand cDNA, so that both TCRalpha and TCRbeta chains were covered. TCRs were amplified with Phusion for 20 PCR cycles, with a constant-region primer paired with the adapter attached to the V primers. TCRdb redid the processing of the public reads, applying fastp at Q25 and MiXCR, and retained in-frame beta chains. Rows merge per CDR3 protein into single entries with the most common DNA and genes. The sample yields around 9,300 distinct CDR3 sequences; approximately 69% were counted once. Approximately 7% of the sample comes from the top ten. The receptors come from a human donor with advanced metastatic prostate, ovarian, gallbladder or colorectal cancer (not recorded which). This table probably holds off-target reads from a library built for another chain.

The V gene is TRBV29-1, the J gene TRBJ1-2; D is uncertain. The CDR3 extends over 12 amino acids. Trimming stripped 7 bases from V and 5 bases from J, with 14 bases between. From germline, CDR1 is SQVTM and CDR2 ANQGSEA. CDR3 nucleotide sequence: TGCAGCGCTGACGCCGGGCTTTATGGCTACACCTTC. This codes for CSADAGLYGYTF.

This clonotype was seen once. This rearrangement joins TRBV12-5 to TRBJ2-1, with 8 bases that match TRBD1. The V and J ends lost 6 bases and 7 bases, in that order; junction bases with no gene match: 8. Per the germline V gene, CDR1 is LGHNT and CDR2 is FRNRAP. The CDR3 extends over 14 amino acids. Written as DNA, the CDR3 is TGTGCTAGTGGACCCAGGGGGCAGGTAAATGAGCAGTTCTTC. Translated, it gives CASGPRGQVNEQFF.

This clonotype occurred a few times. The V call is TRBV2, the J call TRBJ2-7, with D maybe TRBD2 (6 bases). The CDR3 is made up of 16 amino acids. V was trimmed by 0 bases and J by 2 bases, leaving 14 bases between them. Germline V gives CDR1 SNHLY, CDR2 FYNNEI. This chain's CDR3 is CASSEAGGGAPYEQYF. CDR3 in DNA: TGTGCCAGCAGTGAAGCGGGAGGCGGAGCCCCCTACGAGCAGTACTTC.

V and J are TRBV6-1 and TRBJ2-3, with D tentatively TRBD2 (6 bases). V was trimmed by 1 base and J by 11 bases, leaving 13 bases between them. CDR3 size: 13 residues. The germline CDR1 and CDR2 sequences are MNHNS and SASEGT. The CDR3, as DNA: TGTGCCAGCAGTGAAGGTCCGGGACTTGGGCAGTATTTT. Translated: CASSEGPGLGQYF.

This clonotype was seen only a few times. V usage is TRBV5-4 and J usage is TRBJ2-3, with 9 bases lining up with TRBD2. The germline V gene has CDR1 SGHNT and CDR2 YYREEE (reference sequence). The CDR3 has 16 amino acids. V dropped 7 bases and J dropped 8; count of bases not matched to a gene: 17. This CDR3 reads CASGAKASGVTGTQYF. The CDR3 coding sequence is TGTGCCAGCGGGGCTAAGGCTAGCGGGGTTACCGGTACGCAGTATTTT.

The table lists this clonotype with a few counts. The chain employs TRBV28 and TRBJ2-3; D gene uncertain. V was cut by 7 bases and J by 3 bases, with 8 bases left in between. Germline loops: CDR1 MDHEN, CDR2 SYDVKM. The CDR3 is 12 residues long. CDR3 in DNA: TGTGCCAGCAATACCCCGACAGATACGCAGTATTTT. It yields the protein CASNTPTDTQYF.

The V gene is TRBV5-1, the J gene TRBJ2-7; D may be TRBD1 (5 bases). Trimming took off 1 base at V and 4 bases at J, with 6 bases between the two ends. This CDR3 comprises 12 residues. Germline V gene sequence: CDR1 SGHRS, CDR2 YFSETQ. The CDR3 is CASSLQGYEQYF. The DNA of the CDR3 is TGCGCCAGCAGCTTGCAGGGATACGAGCAGTACTTC.

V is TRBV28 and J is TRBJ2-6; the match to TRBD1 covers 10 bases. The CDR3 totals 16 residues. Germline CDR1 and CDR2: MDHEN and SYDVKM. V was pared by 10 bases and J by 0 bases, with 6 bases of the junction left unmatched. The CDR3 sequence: CATRTGGSSGANVLTF. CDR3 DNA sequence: TGTGCCACACGGACAGGGGGGAGCTCTGGGGCCAACGTCCTGACTTTC.

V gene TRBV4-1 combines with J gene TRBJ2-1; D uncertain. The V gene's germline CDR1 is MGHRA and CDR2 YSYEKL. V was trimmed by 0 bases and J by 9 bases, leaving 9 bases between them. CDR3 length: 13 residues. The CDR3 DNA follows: TGCGCCAGCAGCCAAGACCCACGGCGTGAGCAGTTCTTC. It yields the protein CASSQDPRREQFF.

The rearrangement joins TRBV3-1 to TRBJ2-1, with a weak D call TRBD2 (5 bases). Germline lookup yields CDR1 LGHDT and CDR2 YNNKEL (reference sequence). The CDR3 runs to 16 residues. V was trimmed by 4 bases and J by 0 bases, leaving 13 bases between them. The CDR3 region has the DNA TGTGCCAGCAGCCCCAGGAGGCCTAGCTCCTACAATGAGCAGTTCTTC. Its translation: CASSPRRPSSYNEQFF.

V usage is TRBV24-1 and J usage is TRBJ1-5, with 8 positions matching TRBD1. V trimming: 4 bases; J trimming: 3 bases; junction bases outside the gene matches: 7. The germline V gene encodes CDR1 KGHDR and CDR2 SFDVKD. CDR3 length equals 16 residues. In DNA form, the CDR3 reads TGTGCCACCAGTGACGCCCGACAGGGGTCCAATCAGCCCCAGCATTTT. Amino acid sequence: CATSDARQGSNQPQHF.

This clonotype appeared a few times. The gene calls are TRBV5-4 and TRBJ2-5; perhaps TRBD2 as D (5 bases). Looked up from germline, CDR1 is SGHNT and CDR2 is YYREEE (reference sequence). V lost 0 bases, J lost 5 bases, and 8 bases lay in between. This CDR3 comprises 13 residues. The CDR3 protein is CASSLAGMETQYF. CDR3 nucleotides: TGTGCCAGCAGCTTGGCGGGGATGGAGACCCAGTACTTC.

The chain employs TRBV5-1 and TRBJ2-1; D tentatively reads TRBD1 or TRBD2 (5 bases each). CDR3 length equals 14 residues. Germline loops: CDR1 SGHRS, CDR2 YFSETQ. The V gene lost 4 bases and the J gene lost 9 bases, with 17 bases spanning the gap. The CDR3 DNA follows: TGCGCCAGCAGCGGTGAGTGGGGGTTCAGTGAGCAGTTCTTC. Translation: CASSGEWGFSEQFF.

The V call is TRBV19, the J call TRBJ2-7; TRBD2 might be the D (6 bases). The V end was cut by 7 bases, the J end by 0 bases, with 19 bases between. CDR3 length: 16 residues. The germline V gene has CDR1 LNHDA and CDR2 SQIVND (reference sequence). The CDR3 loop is CASTPEWGESSYEQYF. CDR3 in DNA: TGTGCCAGTACCCCCGAGTGGGGGGAGAGCTCCTACGAGCAGTACTTC. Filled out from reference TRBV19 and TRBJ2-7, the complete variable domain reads DGGITQSPKYLFRKEGQNVTLSCEQNLNHDAMYWYRQDPGQGLRLIYYSQIVNDFQKGDIAEGYSVSREKKESFPLTVTSAQKNPTAFYLCASTPEWGESSYEQYFGPGTRLTVT.

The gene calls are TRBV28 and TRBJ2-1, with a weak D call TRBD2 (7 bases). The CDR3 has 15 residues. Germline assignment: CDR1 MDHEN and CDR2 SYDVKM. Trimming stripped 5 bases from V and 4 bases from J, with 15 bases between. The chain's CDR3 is CASSESRGLYNEQFF. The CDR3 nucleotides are TGTGCCAGCAGTGAGTCGCGGGGGCTTTACAATGAGCAGTTCTTC.

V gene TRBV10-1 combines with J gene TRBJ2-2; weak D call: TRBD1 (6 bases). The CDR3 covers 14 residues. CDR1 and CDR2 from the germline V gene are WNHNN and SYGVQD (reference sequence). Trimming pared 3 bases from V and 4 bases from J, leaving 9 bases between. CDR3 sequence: CASSEIGGTGELFF. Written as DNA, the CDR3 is TGCGCCAGCAGTGAAATAGGGGGCACCGGGGAGCTGTTTTTT.

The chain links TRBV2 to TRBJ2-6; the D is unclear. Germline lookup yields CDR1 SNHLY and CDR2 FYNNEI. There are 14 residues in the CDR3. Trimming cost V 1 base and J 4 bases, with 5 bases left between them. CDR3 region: CASSEGGGANVLTF. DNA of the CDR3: TGTGCCAGCAGTGAAGGTGGGGGGGCCAACGTCCTGACTTTC.

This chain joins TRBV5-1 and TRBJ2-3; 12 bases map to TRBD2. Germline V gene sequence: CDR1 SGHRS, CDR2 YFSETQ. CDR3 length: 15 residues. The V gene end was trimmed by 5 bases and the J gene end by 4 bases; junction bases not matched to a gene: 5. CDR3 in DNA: TGCGCCAGCAGACAACTAGCGGGAGGTGCAGATACGCAGTATTTT. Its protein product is CASRQLAGGADTQYF.

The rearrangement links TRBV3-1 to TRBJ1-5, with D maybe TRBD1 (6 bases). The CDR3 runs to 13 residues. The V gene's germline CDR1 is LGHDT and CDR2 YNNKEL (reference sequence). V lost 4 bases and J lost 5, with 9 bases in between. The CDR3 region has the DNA TGTGCCAGCAGCCGGTACAGGGATCAGCCCCAGCATTTT. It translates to CASSRYRDQPQHF.

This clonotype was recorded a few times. The CDR3 spells CASGFYNEQFF. The CDR3 nucleotides read TGTGCTAGTGGTTTCTACAATGAGCAGTTCTTC. The chain employs TRBV12-5 and TRBJ2-1, with D hard to call. CDR1 and CDR2 from the germline V gene are LGHNT and FRNRAP. The CDR3 contains 11 residues. With 3 bases removed from V and 3 bases from J, the gap between germline ends came to 0 bases.

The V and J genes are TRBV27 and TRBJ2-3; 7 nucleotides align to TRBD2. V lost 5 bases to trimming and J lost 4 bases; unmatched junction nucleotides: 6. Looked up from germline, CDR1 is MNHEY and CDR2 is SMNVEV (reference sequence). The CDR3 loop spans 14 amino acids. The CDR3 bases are TGTGCCAGCAGTCCTAGGACTAGAGCAGATACGCAGTATTTT. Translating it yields CASSPRTRADTQYF.